The entry below describes one TCR beta chain. The data are from a study of technical replicates of blood from a handful of donors. Clones were sequenced by immunoSEQ multiplex PCR, and TCRdb holds only the in-frame ones, with some missing. The sample has tens of thousands of clones, 85% to 95% seen once. V shed 4 bases and J shed 6 bases, with 12 bases lying between them. This CDR3 contains 13 residues. Germline values: CDR1 MNHEY, CDR2 SVGAGI. V is TRBV6-5 and J is TRBJ1-1; D remains unclear. Material for sequencing was PBMCs. This receptor was identified in a human donor in good health. Some clones in this sample may be carry-over from other donors' samples. CDR3 bases: TGTGCCAGCAGTTCGAACCGCGGTTCTGAAGCTTTCTTT. This gives the protein CASSSNRGSEAFF.